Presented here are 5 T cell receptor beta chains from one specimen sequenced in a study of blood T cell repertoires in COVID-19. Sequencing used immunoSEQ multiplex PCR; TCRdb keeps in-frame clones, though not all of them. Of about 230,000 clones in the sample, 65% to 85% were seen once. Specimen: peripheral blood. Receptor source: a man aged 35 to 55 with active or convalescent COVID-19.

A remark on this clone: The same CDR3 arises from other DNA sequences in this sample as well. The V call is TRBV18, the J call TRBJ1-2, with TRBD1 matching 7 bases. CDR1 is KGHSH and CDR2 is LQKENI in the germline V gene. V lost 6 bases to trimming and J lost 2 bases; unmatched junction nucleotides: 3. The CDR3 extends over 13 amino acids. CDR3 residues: CASSPGQNYGYTF. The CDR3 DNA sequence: TGTGCCAGCTCCCCGGGACAGAACTATGGCTACACCTTC.

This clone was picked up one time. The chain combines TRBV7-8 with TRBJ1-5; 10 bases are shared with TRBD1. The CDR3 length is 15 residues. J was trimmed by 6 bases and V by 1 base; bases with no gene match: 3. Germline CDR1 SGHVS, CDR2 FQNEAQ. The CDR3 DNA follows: TGTGCCAGCAGCTTAGTAGGGACAGGGGTTCAGCCCCAGCATTTT. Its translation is CASSLVGTGVQPQHF.

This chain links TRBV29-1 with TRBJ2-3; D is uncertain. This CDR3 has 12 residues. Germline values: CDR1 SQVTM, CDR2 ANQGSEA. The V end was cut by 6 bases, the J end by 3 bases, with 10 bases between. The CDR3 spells CSVWQNTDTQYF. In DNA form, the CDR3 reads TGCAGCGTGTGGCAGAATACAGATACGCAGTATTTT.

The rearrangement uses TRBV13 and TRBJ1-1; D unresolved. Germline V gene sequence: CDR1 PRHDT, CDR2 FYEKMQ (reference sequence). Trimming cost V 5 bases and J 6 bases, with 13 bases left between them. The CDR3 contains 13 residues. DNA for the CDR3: TGTGCCAGCAGCATAAACGAGGCTTCTGAAGCTTTCTTT. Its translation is CASSINEASEAFF.

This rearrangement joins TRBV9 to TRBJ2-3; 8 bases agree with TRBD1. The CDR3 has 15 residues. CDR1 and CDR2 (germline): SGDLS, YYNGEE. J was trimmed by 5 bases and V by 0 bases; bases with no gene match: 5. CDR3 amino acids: CASSVEIRGQDTQYF. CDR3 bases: TGTGCCAGCAGCGTAGAGATCAGGGGGCAAGATACGCAGTATTTT.